This TCR beta chain was sequenced for a study of technical replicates of blood from several donors. This clone occurred a few times. The V gene end was trimmed by 1 base and the J gene end by 9 bases; junction bases not matched to a gene: 8. The length of the CDR3 is 15 residues. Germline CDR1 SGHRS, CDR2 YFSETQ. Only in-frame clones appear in the TCRdb table, and some are missing; sequencing was by immunoSEQ multiplex PCR. The sample has around 58,000 clones, more than 75% seen once. The sequencing sample was made of PBMCs. The clonotype comes from a human donor in good health. Some clones in this sample may be carry-over from other donors' samples. V usage is TRBV5-1 and J usage is TRBJ2-1, with 9 bases identical to TRBD2. CDR3 sequence reads: CASSLTAGGSGEQFF. The CDR3 DNA is TGCGCCAGCAGCTTGACCGCGGGGGGGTCGGGTGAGCAGTTCTTC.